This T cell receptor beta chain was retrieved from a study of shared clonotypes between healthy human individuals (dated by TCRdb to 2019 to 2021). For the study in its entirety: The cohort comprised a couple of women and three men aged 18 to 49 years. For each donor, CD4 naive and CD4 memory were each run on three plates, CD8 naive on two plates, and CD8 memory on one plate. To estimate repertoire size and how much clonotypes are shared between individuals, the study performed deep sequencing of blood TCR repertoires from 4 to 6 healthy adults. Libraries were prepared and TCR repertoires were sequenced by different laboratories using diverse techniques, in order to increase sequencing depth and limit assay-specific biases. Between about 0.94 and 8.9 billion PBMCs per donor were obtained by leukapheresis.

The donors were healthy, HIV-negative adults with no recently reported acute infections or vaccinations. All donors were Caucasian adults living in Nashville, Tennessee, USA. Magnetic negative selection was used to enrich CD4+ T cells, after which naive cells were positively selected on CD45RA and the negative fraction became the memory subset. Blood was collected by leukapheresis, and PBMCs were isolated by Ficoll-Histopaque density gradient centrifugation and then cryopreserved in liquid nitrogen vapor phase. Analytical flow cytometry was used to check the purity and quantity of every magnetically sorted T cell population. Genomic DNA was isolated from every sorted fraction and measured by UV absorbance on a Nanodrop 2000c. TCR CDR3 regions were amplified from genomic DNA by multiplex PCR using the deep immunoSEQ assay. Extracted genomic DNA from each cell subset was spread evenly across all wells of several immunoSEQ 96-well plates, with each plate serving as a replicate. For sorted subsets, approximately 0.2 ug of genomic DNA, equivalent to some 30,000 T cell genomes, went into each replicate PCR. Purified libraries were measured with a Qubit 3.0 fluorometer, size-checked on a Bioanalyzer 2100, and measured again with the KAPA Library Quantification kit. Each immunoSEQ 96-well plate was sequenced on its own single-read 150-cycle Illumina NextSeq 550 flow cell. From the authors' description of their analysis: Because the immunoSEQ output included only junctional sequences and no quality scores, the filtering could not be the same as the filtering used for full-length reads. Sequences were annotated with PyIR, a Python wrapper for IgBLAST v1.9, and V/J genes and CDR3 were assigned using IMGT germline references. Reads with weak V/J assignments (E-value above 1e-6), missing CDR3, stop codons, out-of-frame junctions, or ambiguous translated residues were removed. V3J clonotypes were defined as sequences sharing an identical inferred V gene, J gene, and CDR3 amino acid sequence. Percentage overlap between repertoires was computed as shared unique clonotypes divided by the size of the smaller repertoire. RTK rarefaction, the Chao1 estimator, and Recon v2.1 estimates of unobserved clonotypes were used to assess repertoire richness. For all TCRbeta clonotypes obtained by the gDNA method from a handful of donors, generation probabilities were computed with OLGA. The source is immuneACCESS, and TCRdb retained only in-frame sequences with V and J called. Part of the clones is not carried over; for the studies checked, unresolved V genes explain less than half of this, and the remainder is unexplained. V and J calls and clone size are copied from that table; D and trimming were computed from the DNA. Within this sample are around 2.5 million clones, with roughly 93% of them counted one time only. The ten top clones hold 0.36% of the sample.

The count of this clone is one. Its antigen has not been determined. No much larger clone is present one base from it, and per-base qualities are unavailable. The same CDR3 is also encoded by other DNA sequences in this sample. The full study reports these points: Rarefaction of sorted-subset datasets indicated incomplete sequencing despite the large sequencing depth. The genetic and exposure-history diversity represented was limited by the small number of donors. Sampling was restricted to blood, and TCR repertoires in tissue are likely to differ from TCR repertoires in blood. When a handful of donors were compared, the shared fraction of clonotypes was roughly 5% for naive CD4, about 4% for naive CD8, roughly 2.5% for memory CD4, and 0.4% for memory CD8. Clonotypes shared by all four sorted-subset donors showed higher generation probabilities than non-shared clonotypes. Naive subsets generally had larger estimated clonotype richness than memory subsets did. Based on pairwise subsampling, the degree of clonotype sharing among donors was expected to be affected by sequencing depth.

There are 12 amino acids in the CDR3, from cysteine to phenylalanine inclusive. This entry keeps only the CDR3 DNA: 36 bases, framed from base 1. The germline V gene supplies CDR1 SGHAT and CDR2 FQNNGV. V is reduced by 0 bases and J by 6 bases, leaving a spacing of 3 bases between them. The TCR sequence derives from a young man in good health. Some clones in this sample may be carry-over from other donors' samples. What was sequenced was naive CD4+ T cells from PBMCs. Reading the label with the study, this specimen's cell subset or site is: CD45RA+ positively selected. The chain links TRBV11-2 with TRBJ2-1, with the D gene not clear enough to name. The CDR3 protein sequence reads: CASSLESNEQFF. The sequence in DNA is TGTGCCAGCAGCTTAGAAAGCAATGAGCAGTTCTTC.